This TCR beta chain was identified in a study of T-cell memory formation after mild COVID-19. Study-level information: Clusters of TCRs were largely donor specific. Study results and limitations: Chiefly within CM and EM were the contracting CD4+ clones; CD8+ ones were within EMRA.

TCR alpha and TCR beta cDNA libraries carrying sample barcodes and UMIs came from 5'RACE with constant-segment primers. TCRdb re-called the 5' RACE reads through MiXCR, storing one row per CDR3 protein. The table lists around 300,000 distinct CDR3 sequences, roughly a fifth of them singletons. As concerns this clonotype: The antigen remains unidentified.

Trimming removed 6 bases from V and 0 bases from J, with 8 bases in between. This CDR3 has 14 amino acids. Germline values: CDR1 MNHEY, CDR2 SVGEGT. The sample taken for sequencing was PBMCs or a T cell subset sorted from them (not recorded which). The rearrangement uses TRBV6-2 or TRBV6-3 and TRBJ2-2; D is undetermined. The sequence was obtained from a man between 18 and 35 years old who had mild COVID-19 (a few samples of this study predate the infection). Cell type and time point are not known. The CDR3 sequence is CASRRSANTGELFF. The CDR3 coding sequence is TGTGCCAGCAGGCGGTCGGCGAACACCGGGGAGCTGTTTTTT.